This T cell receptor beta chain was retrieved from a study of T cell changes during pregnancy in multiple sclerosis. V lost 0 bases, J lost 3 bases, and 4 bases stayed unmatched. Germline V CDR1 and CDR2: MGHRA, YSYEKL. CDR3 length: 16 residues. Method: immunoSEQ multiplex PCR; TCRdb's copy keeps in-frame clones and lacks some. The repertoire holds tens of thousands of clones, with roughly 92% as singletons. Specimen: CD4+ T cells from peripheral blood mononuclear cells, collected in the third trimester of pregnancy. The chain uses TRBV4-1 and TRBJ2-3, with 9 bases matching TRBD1. The receptor's source is a female donor with multiple sclerosis, enrolled in a pregnancy study. The CDR3 region has the DNA TGCGCCAGCAGCCAAGATTCGACAGGGGGGACAGATACGCAGTATTTT. Its translation is CASSQDSTGGTDTQYF.